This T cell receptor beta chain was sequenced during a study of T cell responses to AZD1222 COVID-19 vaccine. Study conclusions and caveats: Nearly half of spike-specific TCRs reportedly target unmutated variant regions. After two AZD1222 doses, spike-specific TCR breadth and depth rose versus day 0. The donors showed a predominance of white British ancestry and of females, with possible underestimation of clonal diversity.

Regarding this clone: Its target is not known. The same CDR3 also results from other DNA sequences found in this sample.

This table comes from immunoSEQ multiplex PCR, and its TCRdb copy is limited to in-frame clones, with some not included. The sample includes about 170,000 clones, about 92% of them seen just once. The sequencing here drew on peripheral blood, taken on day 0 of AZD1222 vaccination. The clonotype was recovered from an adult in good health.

The CDR3 nucleotides are TGTGCCAGCAGTTACGGCAGGGGGAACACTGAAGCTTTCTTT. Translating gives CASSYGRGNTEAFF. The chain couples TRBV6-5 to TRBJ1-1; weak D call: TRBD1 (6 bases). CDR1 is MNHEY, CDR2 SVGAGI, per germline. This CDR3 is built from 14 residues. Trimming shortened V by 2 bases and J by 1 base, and 8 bases separated the two germline ends.